This entry is about one TCR beta chain. It has no known antigen specificity. Base quality data are lacking; no much larger clone is found one base away. The immunoSEQ Assay was used to immunosequence TCRbeta CDR3 regions from genomic DNA. Prior to high-throughput sequencing, genomic DNA was amplified by bias-controlled multiplex PCR. Concerning the study's data processing: To quantify the absolute abundance of each unique TCRbeta CDR3 region, the sequences were collapsed and filtered. Clonality, defined as 1 minus Pielou's evenness, was calculated using only productive rearrangements. A previously published method was used to identify clones with significantly greater frequencies in on-treatment samples than in baseline samples. In its TCRdb copy, this immuneACCESS table keeps in-frame sequences only and misses some clones. Where compared with another copy, unresolved V genes explain less than half of these, and the others have no known cause. The DNA gave D and trimming, while V, J and clone size come from that table. This sample lists about 40,000 clones; 70% to 90% were detected once. The top ten hold around 10% of the sample.

Read against the paper, the sample's treatment or condition label means: randomized to nivolumab then ipilimumab (arm A) or the reverse (arm B). No trial patient had received prior DNA-damaging chemotherapy. A FACS Aria II flow cytometer was used to sort live CD3+CD8+ cells that were negative for CD19 and CD56 from thawed PBMCs. CheckMate 064, a randomized, open-label phase II trial of sequential checkpoint blockade, was the source of the samples, all of which came from patients with melanoma. Peripheral blood mononuclear cells were collected by leukapheresis, purified using Ficoll-Paque, and frozen in human serum containing around 9.8% DMSO. Immediately after sorting, the purity of sorted blood CD3+CD8+ cells was verified to be >95%, after which DNA was extracted. This sample is part of a study of sequential checkpoint blockade in melanoma (dated 2019 in TCRdb). A note on the overall study: Using 1:1 randomization, the trial assigned patients either to first-line nivolumab followed by ipilimumab (arm A) or to ipilimumab followed by nivolumab (arm B). Maintenance nivolumab was given following each of the two trial sequences.

The research as a whole found: Validation of the response-prediction model combining TCR metrics and mutation burden is needed in larger, independent patient cohorts.

The sample in question was CD8+ T cells sorted from blood (inferred from file names), obtained from a patient given nivolumab and ipilimumab in sequence. This clonotype was obtained from a human donor with melanoma.

CDR3 loop: CSVGWGGTEAFF. The DNA sequence is given as TGCAGCGTTGGATGGGGCGGCACTGAAGCTTTCTTT. Here the chain combines TRBV29-1 and TRBJ1-1, with a weak D call of TRBD1 (5 bases match). The junction shows trimming of 4 bases on V and 4 bases on J, plus 10 bases between the germline ends. CDR1 is given as SQVTM and CDR2 as ANQGSEA, both from the germline V gene. Counted from cysteine to phenylalanine, this CDR3 has 12 amino acids. Only the CDR3 region is kept as DNA, spanning 36 bases read in frame from base 1.